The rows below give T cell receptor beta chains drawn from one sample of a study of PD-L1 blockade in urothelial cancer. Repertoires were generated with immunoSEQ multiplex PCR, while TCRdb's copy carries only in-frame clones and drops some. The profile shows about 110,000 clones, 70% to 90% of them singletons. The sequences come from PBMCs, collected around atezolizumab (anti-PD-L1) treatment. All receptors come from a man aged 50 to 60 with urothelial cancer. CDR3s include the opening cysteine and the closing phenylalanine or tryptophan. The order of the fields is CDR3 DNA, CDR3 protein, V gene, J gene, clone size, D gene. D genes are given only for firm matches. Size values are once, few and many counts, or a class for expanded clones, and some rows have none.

CDR3nt: TGTGCTAGCAGCTTAGGGGGCCAGAAAAGTGGCGGGGAGCTGTTTTTT; CDR3aa: CASSLGGQKSGGELFF; v_gene: TRBV7-7; j_gene: TRBJ2-2; abundance: -; d_gene: TRBD1
CDR3nt: TGTGCCAGTAGTCCGTATGACAGGGACTATGGCTACACCTTC; CDR3aa: CASSPYDRDYGYTF; v_gene: TRBV19; j_gene: TRBJ1-2; abundance: -; d_gene: TRBD1
CDR3nt: TGTGCCAGCAGTTACGGACACCCTACGTCGGAGCAGTTCTTC; CDR3aa: CASSYGHPTSEQFF; v_gene: TRBV27; j_gene: TRBJ2-1; abundance: -; d_gene: -
CDR3nt: TGTGCCAGTAGTTTTAGATACGGGGTTGACAAAAACATTCAGTACTTC; CDR3aa: CASSFRYGVDKNIQYF; v_gene: TRBV19; j_gene: TRBJ2-4; abundance: -; d_gene: -
CDR3nt: TGTGCCTGGAGTGTGGCACAGGGGGCGCCTGGTAATTCACCCCTCCACTTT; CDR3aa: CAWSVAQGAPGNSPLHF; v_gene: TRBV30; j_gene: TRBJ1-6; abundance: -; d_gene: TRBD1
CDR3nt: TGTGCCAGCAGGAACAGTTACTATGGCTACACCTTC; CDR3aa: CASRNSYYGYTF; v_gene: TRBV28; j_gene: TRBJ1-2; abundance: -; d_gene: -
CDR3nt: TGTGCCAGTAAACTAGAATATCGCGCCGGGGAGCTGTTTTTT; CDR3aa: CASKLEYRAGELFF; v_gene: TRBV19; j_gene: TRBJ2-2; abundance: -; d_gene: -
CDR3nt: TGTGCCAGCAGTTTGCCCTTTGCGGGGAGGTCCTACGAGCAGTACTTC; CDR3aa: CASSLPFAGRSYEQYF; v_gene: TRBV28; j_gene: TRBJ2-7; abundance: -; d_gene: -
CDR3nt: TGTGCCAGCAGCTTAGATAGCGGGGTAAGCTACAATGAGCAGTTCTTC; CDR3aa: CASSLDSGVSYNEQFF; v_gene: TRBV7-3; j_gene: TRBJ2-1; abundance: -; d_gene: TRBD2
CDR3nt: TGTGCCAGCAACGGACACCTCACCTATGGCTACACCTTC; CDR3aa: CASNGHLTYGYTF; v_gene: TRBV6-1; j_gene: TRBJ1-2; abundance: many; d_gene: -
CDR3nt: TGTGCCAGCAGCTTAGTTCCCGGACAGAATTACTATGGCTACACCTTC; CDR3aa: CASSLVPGQNYYGYTF; v_gene: TRBV7-3; j_gene: TRBJ1-2; abundance: -; d_gene: -
CDR3nt: TGCGCCAGCGGGGACATGGGGGCGTCACCCCTCCACTTT; CDR3aa: CASGDMGASPLHF; v_gene: TRBV10-2; j_gene: TRBJ1-6; abundance: -; d_gene: -
CDR3nt: TGTGCCAGCAGTTACTGGACAGACAGCCAAGAGACCCAGTACTTC; CDR3aa: CASSYWTDSQETQYF; v_gene: TRBV6-5; j_gene: TRBJ2-5; abundance: -; d_gene: -
CDR3nt: TGTGCCAGCAGCGTAGCGGGGGGATCCGAGCAAGCTTTCTTT; CDR3aa: CASSVAGGSEQAFF; v_gene: TRBV9; j_gene: TRBJ1-1; abundance: -; d_gene: -
CDR3nt: TGCGCCAGCAGCGCGACAGGGAACTATGGCTACACCTTC; CDR3aa: CASSATGNYGYTF; v_gene: TRBV5-1; j_gene: TRBJ1-2; abundance: -; d_gene: TRBD1
CDR3nt: TGTGCCAGCAGTCCCCGAGTAGCTAGCACAGATACGCAGTATTTT; CDR3aa: CASSPRVASTDTQYF; v_gene: TRBV2; j_gene: TRBJ2-3; abundance: -; d_gene: -
CDR3nt: TGCGCCAGCAGACCGACAGGTATAGCCTACAATGAGCAGTTCTTC; CDR3aa: CASRPTGIAYNEQFF; v_gene: TRBV5-1; j_gene: TRBJ2-1; abundance: -; d_gene: -
CDR3nt: TGTGCCAGCAGTTACTCGAAACAGGGCCAAGAGACCCAGTACTTC; CDR3aa: CASSYSKQGQETQYF; v_gene: TRBV6-5; j_gene: TRBJ2-5; abundance: -; d_gene: -
CDR3nt: TGTGCCTGGAGTACTAGCGGGCCCTCCGGGCAGTTCTTC; CDR3aa: CAWSTSGPSGQFF; v_gene: TRBV30; j_gene: TRBJ2-1; abundance: once; d_gene: TRBD2
CDR3nt: TGTGCCAGCAGCTTCGGACTAGCGGGAGCTAGACGCGGAGAGCAGTACTTC; CDR3aa: CASSFGLAGARRGEQYF; v_gene: TRBV7-9; j_gene: TRBJ2-7; abundance: -; d_gene: TRBD2
CDR3nt: TGTGCCAGCAGCTTGACAGGGGCGACTGAAGCTTTCTTT; CDR3aa: CASSLTGATEAFF; v_gene: TRBV5-4; j_gene: TRBJ1-1; abundance: -; d_gene: TRBD1
CDR3nt: TGTGCCAGCACCCCGCCAGGGAAGGAGACCCAGTACTTC; CDR3aa: CASTPPGKETQYF; v_gene: TRBV9; j_gene: TRBJ2-5; abundance: -; d_gene: -
CDR3nt: TGTGCCAGTAAGGTGTCTAGCGGGACCTACGAGCAGTACTTC; CDR3aa: CASKVSSGTYEQYF; v_gene: TRBV19; j_gene: TRBJ2-7; abundance: -; d_gene: TRBD2
CDR3nt: TGCGCCAGCAAGGGACAGACGAACACCGGGGAGCTGTTTTTT; CDR3aa: CASKGQTNTGELFF; v_gene: TRBV10-2; j_gene: TRBJ2-2; abundance: -; d_gene: TRBD1
CDR3nt: TGTGCCAGCAGCTTAGATCGCCTCAGCTCCTACGAGCAGTACTTC; CDR3aa: CASSLDRLSSYEQYF; v_gene: TRBV7-6; j_gene: TRBJ2-7; abundance: -; d_gene: -
CDR3nt: TGTGCCAGCAGTTTTTCATCACAGGGCAACTCGTATAATTCACCCCTCCACTTT; CDR3aa: CASSFSSQGNSYNSPLHF; v_gene: TRBV28; j_gene: TRBJ1-6; abundance: few; d_gene: -
CDR3nt: TGTGCCAGCAGCTCCCCGGGACTAGCGAACTACGAGCAGTACTTC; CDR3aa: CASSSPGLANYEQYF; v_gene: TRBV5-4; j_gene: TRBJ2-7; abundance: -; d_gene: TRBD2
CDR3nt: TGCGCCAGCAGCATGGGGGACACAGTTTCGCAAGAGACCCAGTACTTC; CDR3aa: CASSMGDTVSQETQYF; v_gene: TRBV5-1; j_gene: TRBJ2-5; abundance: -; d_gene: -
CDR3nt: TGTGCCAGTAGCACGCACAGGGGCGGCACTGAAGCTTTCTTT; CDR3aa: CASSTHRGGTEAFF; v_gene: TRBV19; j_gene: TRBJ1-1; abundance: few; d_gene: TRBD1
CDR3nt: TGTGCCAGCAGTACTACTCCCCGTTACAATGAGCAGTTCTTC; CDR3aa: CASSTTPRYNEQFF; v_gene: TRBV7-9; j_gene: TRBJ2-1; abundance: -; d_gene: -
CDR3nt: TGTGCTAGCAGCCGGACTAGCGGGAGTTATGAGCAGTTCTTC; CDR3aa: CASSRTSGSYEQFF; v_gene: TRBV7-7; j_gene: TRBJ2-1; abundance: -; d_gene: TRBD2
CDR3nt: TGTGCCAGCGGATGGACTAGCGGGAGGGCCAGTGAGCAGTTCTTC; CDR3aa: CASGWTSGRASEQFF; v_gene: TRBV4-2; j_gene: TRBJ2-1; abundance: -; d_gene: TRBD2